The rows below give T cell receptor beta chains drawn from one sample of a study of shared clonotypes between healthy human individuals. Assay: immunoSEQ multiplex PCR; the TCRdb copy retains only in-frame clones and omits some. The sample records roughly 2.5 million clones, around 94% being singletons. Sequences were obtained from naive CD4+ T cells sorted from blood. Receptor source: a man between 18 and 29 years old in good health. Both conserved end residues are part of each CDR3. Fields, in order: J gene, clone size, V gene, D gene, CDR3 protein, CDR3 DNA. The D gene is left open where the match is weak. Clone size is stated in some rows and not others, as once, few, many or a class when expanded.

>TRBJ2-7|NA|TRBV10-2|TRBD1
CASRQGAAYEQYF
TGCGCCAGCAGACAGGGGGCGGCTTACGAGCAGTACTTC
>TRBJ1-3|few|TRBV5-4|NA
CASSLTGSGNTIYF
TGTGCCAGCAGCTTGACGGGATCTGGAAACACCATATATTTT
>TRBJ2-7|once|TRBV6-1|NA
CATEKASYEQYF
TGTGCCACCGAAAAAGCCTCCTACGAGCAGTACTTC
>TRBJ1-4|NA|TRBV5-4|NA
CASSLAGIKEKLFF
TGTGCCAGCAGCTTGGCTGGGATCAAGGAAAAACTGTTTTTT
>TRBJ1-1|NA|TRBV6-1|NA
CASSESRGRTEAFF
TGTGCCAGCAGTGAATCGCGGGGAAGGACTGAAGCTTTCTTT
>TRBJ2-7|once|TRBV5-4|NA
CASSLAGLSAMRGGGQYF
TGTGCCAGCAGCTTGGCTGGGTTAAGCGCCATGAGAGGGGGAGGGCAGTACTTC
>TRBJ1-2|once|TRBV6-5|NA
CASSYFQGNGYTF
TGTGCCAGCAGTTATTTTCAGGGGAATGGCTACACCTTC
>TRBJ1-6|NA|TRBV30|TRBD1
CAWRAGTGEPYNSPLHF
TGTGCCTGGAGGGCTGGGACAGGGGAACCCTATAATTCACCCCTCCACTTT
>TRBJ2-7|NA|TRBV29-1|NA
CSVQQGIPSYEQYF
TGCAGCGTTCAGCAGGGGATACCCTCCTACGAGCAGTACTTC
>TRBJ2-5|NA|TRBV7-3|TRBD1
CASSLDRDAETQYF
TGTGCCAGCAGCTTGGACAGGGATGCAGAGACCCAGTACTTC
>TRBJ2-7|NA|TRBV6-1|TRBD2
CASSKGLAGGYEQYF
TGTGCCAGCAGTAAGGGACTAGCGGGGGGGTACGAGCAGTACTTC
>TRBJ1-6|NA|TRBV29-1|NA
CSVGGDNSPLHF
TGCAGCGTTGGGGGGGATAATTCACCCCTCCACTTT
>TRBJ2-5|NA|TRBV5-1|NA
CASSWDVRETQYF
TGCGCCAGCAGCTGGGACGTTCGGGAGACCCAGTACTTC
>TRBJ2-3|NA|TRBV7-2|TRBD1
CASSLVLGQGAQDTQYF
TGTGCCAGCAGCTTAGTCCTTGGACAGGGGGCTCAAGATACGCAGTATTTT
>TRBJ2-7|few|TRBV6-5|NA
CASSLQGVSYEQYF
TGTGCCAGCAGTCTACAGGGTGTCTCCTACGAGCAGTACTTC
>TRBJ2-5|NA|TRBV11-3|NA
CASSLGGRKGETQYF
TGTGCCAGCAGCTTAGGGGGCAGGAAGGGTGAGACCCAGTACTTC
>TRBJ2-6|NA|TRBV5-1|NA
CASSLEVGPGANVLTF
TGCGCCAGCAGCCTCGAGGTGGGTCCTGGGGCCAACGTCCTGACTTTC
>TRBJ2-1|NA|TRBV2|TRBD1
CASIRQGPDGEQFF
TGTGCCAGCATCCGACAGGGCCCAGACGGTGAGCAGTTCTTC
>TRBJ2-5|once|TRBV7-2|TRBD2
CASSLGGRAQETQYF
TGTGCCAGCAGCTTAGGCGGGAGGGCCCAAGAGACCCAGTACTTC
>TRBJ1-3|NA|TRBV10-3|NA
CAIRGPDKGNTIYF
TGTGCCATCAGGGGACCGGACAAAGGAAACACCATATATTTT
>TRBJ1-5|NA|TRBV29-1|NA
CSVGQVNQPQHF
TGCAGCGTTGGGCAGGTCAATCAGCCCCAGCATTTT
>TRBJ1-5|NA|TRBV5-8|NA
CASSFAQPQHF
TGTGCCAGCAGCTTTGCTCAGCCCCAGCATTTT
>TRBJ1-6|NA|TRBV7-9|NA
CASSPLRGIYNSPLHF
TGTGCCAGCAGCCCGTTGCGGGGGATCTATAATTCACCCCTCCACTTT
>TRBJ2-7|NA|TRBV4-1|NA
CASSQSSTYEQYF
TGCGCCAGCAGCCAATCTAGCACCTACGAGCAGTACTTC
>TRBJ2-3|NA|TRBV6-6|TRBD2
CASRLAGSPGDTQYF
TGTGCCAGCAGGCTAGCGGGAAGCCCGGGGGATACGCAGTATTTT
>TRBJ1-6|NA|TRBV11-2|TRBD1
CASSPIGTADSPLHF
TGTGCCAGCAGCCCGATCGGGACAGCAGACTCACCCCTCCACTTT
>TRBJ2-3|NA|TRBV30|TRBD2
CAWNSLAGITDTQYF
TGTGCCTGGAATTCCCTAGCGGGGATAACAGATACGCAGTATTTT
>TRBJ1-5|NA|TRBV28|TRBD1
CASTPLVQGDHQPQHF
TGTGCCAGCACCCCTTTGGTGCAGGGGGACCATCAGCCCCAGCATTTT
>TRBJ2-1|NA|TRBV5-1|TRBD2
CASSFSSGGAQYEQFF
TGCGCCAGCAGCTTCTCTAGCGGGGGGGCTCAGTATGAGCAGTTCTTC
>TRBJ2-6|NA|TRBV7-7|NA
CASSPGRTGANVLTF
TGTGCTAGCAGCCCCGGCAGGACTGGGGCCAACGTCCTGACTTTC
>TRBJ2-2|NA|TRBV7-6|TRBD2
CASSLGGRAYTGELFF
TGTGCCAGCAGCTTAGGCGGGAGGGCCTACACCGGGGAGCTGTTTTTT